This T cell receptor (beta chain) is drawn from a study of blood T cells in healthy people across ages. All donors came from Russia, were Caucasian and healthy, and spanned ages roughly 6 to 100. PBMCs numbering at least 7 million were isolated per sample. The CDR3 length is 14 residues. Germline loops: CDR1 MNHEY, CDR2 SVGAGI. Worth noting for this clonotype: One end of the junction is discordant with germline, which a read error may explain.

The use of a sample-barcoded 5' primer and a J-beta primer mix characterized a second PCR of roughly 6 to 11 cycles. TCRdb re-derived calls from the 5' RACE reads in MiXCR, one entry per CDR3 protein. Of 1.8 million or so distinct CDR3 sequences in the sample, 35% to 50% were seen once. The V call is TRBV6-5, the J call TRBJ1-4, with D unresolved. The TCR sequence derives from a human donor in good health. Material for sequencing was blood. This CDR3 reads CASKTPRGDEKRFF. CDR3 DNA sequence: TGTGCCAGCAAGACTCCCCGCGGGGATGAAAAACGGTTTTTT.